A selection of T cell receptor beta chains follows, all from one sample in a study of read filtering for tumor transcriptome and immune sequencing. TCRdb re-analysed the reads in MiXCR, keeping a single row per CDR3 protein. Among 30,000 to 40,000 distinct CDR3 sequences listed, 14% were seen once. The sample consisted of a population of CD138-negative cells sorted from bone marrow. Every receptor here comes from a donor at least 40 years old with multiple myeloma. CDR3s include the opening cysteine and the closing phenylalanine or tryptophan. Fields, in order: clone size, J gene, V gene, D gene, CDR3 DNA, CDR3 protein. The D gene is left open where the match is weak. Clone size, where shown, is once, few, many, or a class for clones that have expanded.

>many|TRBJ2-3|TRBV28|TRBD2
TGTGCCAGCAGTTTCTCACACGGACTAGCGGGGGGATCAGATACGCAGTATTTT
CASSFSHGLAGGSDTQYF
>many|TRBJ1-2|TRBV7-2|-
TGTGCCAGCAGCTTCAATACAGGGAACTATGGCTACACCTTC
CASSFNTGNYGYTF
>many|TRBJ2-5|TRBV18|-
TGTGCCAGCTCACAAGAAAGGTTTCGGGAGACCCAGTACTTC
CASSQERFRETQYF
>-|TRBJ1-2|TRBV12-3/TRBV12-4|-
TGTGCCAGCAGACCCTCGACAGGTCGATATGGCTACACCTTC
CASRPSTGRYGYTF
>-|TRBJ2-5|TRBV28|TRBD2
TGTGCCAGCAGTTTGGCTAGCGGGGGTGGGGAGACCCAGTACTTC
CASSLASGGGETQYF
>many|TRBJ2-2|TRBV4-2|TRBD2
TGTGCCAGCAGCCAACTAGCGGATATCATGAACACCGGGGAGCTGTTTTTT
CASSQLADIMNTGELFF
>-|TRBJ2-1|TRBV7-9|-
TGTGCCAGCAGCTTAACTTTTGGACAGCACCAGCAGTTCTTC
CASSLTFGQHQQFF
>many|TRBJ2-7|TRBV23-1|TRBD2
TGCGCCAGCAGTCCTCGGGAGGGGAGCCCCTACGAGCAGTACTTC
CASSPREGSPYEQYF
>many|TRBJ2-7|TRBV6-2/TRBV6-3|-
TGTGCCAGCGAAAGACAGCTCCGATCCTACGAGCAGTACTTC
CASERQLRSYEQYF
>many|TRBJ1-1|TRBV5-6|-
TGTGCCAGCAGCTTGGGACCGACTGGGAACACTGAAGCTTTCTTT
CASSLGPTGNTEAFF
>few|TRBJ1-2|TRBV11-2|TRBD1
TGTGCCAGCACAGGGGGTGGGTATGGCTACACCTTC
CASTGGGYGYTF
>many|TRBJ1-5|TRBV18|-
TGTGCCAGCTCACCACTATCGGCAGATAATCAGCCCCAGCATTTT
CASSPLSADNQPQHF